Below are 23 T cell receptor beta chains sequenced from a single sample in a study of T-cell memory formation after mild COVID-19. TCRdb re-analysed the 5' RACE reads in MiXCR, keeping a single row per CDR3 protein. The top ten clones hold around 30% of a sample with some 150,000 distinct CDR3 sequences, around 15% of them seen once. Source material: PBMCs or a T cell subset sorted from them (not recorded which). These receptors all come from an adult woman who had mild COVID-19 (a few samples of this study predate the infection). Cell type and time point are not known.

The rearrangement uses TRBV7-9 and TRBJ2-7; TRBD1 agrees at 7 bases. V gave up 7 bases and J gave up 5 bases; unmatched junction bases: 5. This CDR3 region has 12 residues. The germline V gene encodes CDR1 SEHNR and CDR2 FQNEAQ (reference sequence). The CDR3 sequence: CASNIGGHEQYF. The CDR3 DNA reads TGTGCCAGCAACATAGGGGGCCACGAGCAGTACTTC.

V usage is TRBV11-2 and J usage is TRBJ1-1; a possible D gene is TRBD1 (5 bases). Germline V gives CDR1 SGHAT, CDR2 FQNNGV. This CDR3 has 15 residues. The V gene lost 1 base and the J gene lost 6 bases, with 15 bases spanning the gap. CDR3 in amino acids: CASSLGQGPGAEAFF. CDR3 bases: TGTGCCAGCAGCTTAGGCCAGGGTCCCGGGGCTGAAGCTTTCTTT.

DNA of the CDR3: TGTGCCGCAAGGACAGGAGAGACCCAGTACTTC. It encodes CAARTGETQYF. The chain links TRBV7-9 to TRBJ2-5; 7 bases line up with TRBD1. The germline CDR1 and CDR2 sequences are SEHNR and FQNEAQ (reference sequence). The CDR3 loop spans 11 amino acids. The trim removed 11 bases at V and 4 bases at J, leaving 4 bases unmatched.

This chain joins TRBV9 and TRBJ2-1, with D hard to call. Trimming stripped 6 bases from V and 4 bases from J, with 17 bases between. CDR1 is SGDLS and CDR2 is YYNGEE in the germline V gene. This CDR3 has 15 amino acids. Here the CDR3 DNA reads TGTGCCAGCACCCACGGACCCCTGGCATACAATGAGCAGTTCTTC. Its translation is CASTHGPLAYNEQFF.

This clonotype was counted between two and nine times. The chain uses TRBV7-7 and TRBJ2-2, with 12 bases matching TRBD2. The CDR3 covers 18 residues. In germline, CDR1 is SSHAT, CDR2 FNYEAQ (reference sequence). Germline trimming cut 5 bases from V and 0 bases from J; bases unmatched to any gene: 7. The DNA of the CDR3 is TGTGCCAGCAGCCTAACTAGCGGGGGGCCATCGAACACCGGGGAGCTGTTTTTT. This gives the protein CASSLTSGGPSNTGELFF.

The chain recombines TRBV5-5 with TRBJ1-5; TRBD1 might be the D (5 bases). V dropped 4 bases and J dropped 3 bases, with 17 bases sitting between them. Per the germline V gene, CDR1 is SGHKS and CDR2 is YYEKEE (reference sequence). This CDR3 has 16 amino acids. The CDR3 DNA reads as TGTGCCAGCAGCCCGTCGGGGGGTAATCCCAATCAGCCCCAGCATTTT. It translates to CASSPSGGNPNQPQHF.

This clonotype has ten or more counts. J is TRBJ2-1 and V is TRBV29-1; D uncertain. V dropped 3 bases and J dropped 0 bases, with 9 bases sitting between them. This CDR3 region has 14 residues. Germline V lookup: CDR1 SQVTM, CDR2 ANQGSEA. The CDR3 sequence is CSVDGSRSYNEQFF. As DNA, the CDR3 is TGCAGCGTTGATGGGTCTCGCTCCTACAATGAGCAGTTCTTC.

The CDR3 loop reads CASSIGPLVEQYF. DNA for the CDR3: TGTGCCAGCAGTATTGGACCCCTAGTAGAGCAGTACTTC. The chain combines TRBV12-3 or TRBV12-4 with TRBJ2-7; no reliable D call. This CDR3 has 13 amino acids. Trimming cost V 5 bases and J 7 bases, with 15 bases left between them.

CDR3 nucleotide sequence: TGTGCCAGCAGCGAGGACAGCTACATGAACACTGAAGCTTTCTTT. Translating it yields CASSEDSYMNTEAFF. The rearrangement links TRBV5-6 to TRBJ1-1, with D possibly TRBD1 on 6 matching bases. Germline values: CDR1 SGHDT, CDR2 YYEEEE. Trimming cost V 4 bases and J 0 bases, with 13 bases left between them. CDR3 length: 15 residues.

This clonotype was found a few times. The chain recombines TRBV12-3 or TRBV12-4 with TRBJ2-5; a possible D gene is TRBD2 (6 bases). V lost 6 bases and J lost 1, with 9 bases in between. The CDR3 runs 13 residues. CDR3 region: CASSPTSQETQYF. CDR3 DNA: TGTGCCAGCAGCCCGACTAGCCAAGAGACCCAGTACTTC.

This clonotype has more than one count but fewer than ten. The V call is TRBV7-9, the J call TRBJ2-1, with D uncertain. The CDR3 totals 14 residues. Per the germline V gene, CDR1 is SEHNR and CDR2 is FQNEAQ (reference sequence). Between the trimmed V and J ends, which lost 1 base and 2 bases, there was a span of 6 bases. The CDR3 nucleotides read TGTGCCAGCAGCTTAGAGGGTCCCTACAATGAGCAGTTCTTC. It is translated as CASSLEGPYNEQFF.

This clonotype appeared a few times. The chain couples TRBV6-6 to TRBJ2-3, with D possibly being TRBD1 or TRBD2 (5 bases each). Per germline, CDR1 MNHNY and CDR2 SVGAGI (reference sequence). The CDR3 runs 14 residues. With 5 bases removed from V and 4 bases from J, the gap between germline ends came to 13 bases. CDR3 sequence: CASSTMGDADTQYF. DNA for the CDR3: TGTGCCAGCAGTACGATGGGGGATGCAGATACGCAGTATTTT.

This clonotype has a handful of counts. The gene calls are TRBV29-1 and TRBJ1-2; 7 bases are a match to TRBD1. Trimming removed 7 bases from V and 7 bases from J; junction bases left unmatched: 18. The CDR3 has 15 residues. CDR1 is SQVTM, CDR2 ANQGSEA, per germline. The CDR3 protein is CSAATGNGNKGGYTF. Here the CDR3 DNA reads TGCAGCGCCGCGACAGGGAACGGGAACAAAGGTGGCTACACCTTC.

The genes are TRBV29-1 and TRBJ1-2; weak D call: TRBD1 (6 bases). The V end was cut by 2 bases, the J end by 8 bases, with 18 bases between. Germline assignment: CDR1 SQVTM and CDR2 ANQGSEA. The CDR3 totals 14 residues. The DNA for the CDR3 is TGCAGCGTTGAATTACTACAGGGAGAGGTCGGCTACACCTTC. It specifies CSVELLQGEVGYTF.

This clonotype came up a few times. V gene TRBV27 combines with J gene TRBJ2-7, with 7 bases lining up with TRBD2. Germline V gene data show CDR1 as MNHEY and CDR2 as SMNVEV (reference sequence). This CDR3 contains 13 residues. The V gene end was trimmed by 3 bases and the J gene end by 3 bases; junction bases not matched to a gene: 2. The CDR3 region is CASSFGLVYEQYF. DNA for the CDR3: TGTGCCAGCAGTTTTGGACTAGTCTACGAGCAGTACTTC.

In its sample, this clonotype was seen a few times. V gene TRBV20-1 combines with J gene TRBJ2-3, with 8 bases lining up with TRBD2. Germline V lookup: CDR1 DFQATT, CDR2 SNEGSKA (reference sequence). The CDR3 loop spans 15 amino acids. Trimming took 1 base from V and 1 from J; bases not matched to a gene: 4. CDR3 protein: CSARGAGGGTDTQYF. DNA for the CDR3: TGCAGTGCTAGAGGGGCGGGAGGAGGCACAGATACGCAGTATTTT.

This chain links TRBV19 with TRBJ2-1, with 11 bases lining up with TRBD2. V was pared by 3 bases and J by 10 bases, with 8 bases of the junction left unmatched. CDR3 length: 15 residues. Germline values: CDR1 LNHDA, CDR2 SQIVND (reference sequence). The CDR3 DNA sequence: TGTGCCAGTAGTATGCTAGCGGGAGGCTTGGGAGAGCAGTTCTTC. It yields the protein CASSMLAGGLGEQFF.

This clonotype was seen only a few times. This chain uses TRBV15 with TRBJ2-2; 8 bases are a match to TRBD2. V was pared by 0 bases and J by 1 base, with 4 bases of the junction left unmatched. The CDR3 has 17 residues. Germline V lookup: CDR1 LNHNV, CDR2 YYDKDF (reference sequence). The CDR3 sequence: CATSREELAENTGELFF. The CDR3 nucleotides are TGTGCCACCAGCAGAGAGGAACTAGCGGAGAACACCGGGGAGCTGTTTTTT.

The DNA of the CDR3 is TGTGCCAGCAGTTCTGGACAGGGGGCTGTCTACGAGCAGTACTTC. This encodes CASSSGQGAVYEQYF. The rearrangement joins TRBV12-3 or TRBV12-4 to TRBJ2-7; 11 bases are a match to TRBD1. This CDR3 has 15 amino acids. The trim removed 4 bases at V and 3 bases at J, leaving 5 bases unmatched.

This clonotype was counted only a few times. The chain couples TRBV30 to TRBJ2-7; 12 bases are shared with TRBD2. J was trimmed by 4 bases and V by 2 bases; bases with no gene match: 3. This CDR3 has 14 amino acids. CDR1 and CDR2 from the germline V gene are GTSNPN and SVGIG (reference sequence). The CDR3 region has the DNA TGTGCCTGGAGTCTAGCGGGAGGGGGGTACGAGCAGTACTTC. Translation gives CAWSLAGGGYEQYF.

This clonotype was observed a handful of times. The CDR3 region has the DNA TGTGCCAGCAGCTTAGCGTTGCCAGGATCGGGTGAAAAACTGTTTTTT. Residues: CASSLALPGSGEKLFF. The chain recombines TRBV7-9 with TRBJ1-4; no definite D call. The germline V gene encodes CDR1 SEHNR and CDR2 FQNEAQ (reference sequence). CDR3 length equals 16 residues. Deletions cut 0 bases from V and 7 bases from J, with 15 bases between.

The V gene is TRBV4-2, the J gene TRBJ2-7, with 8 bases lining up with TRBD2. J gave up 7 bases and V 4 bases, and 6 bases lay outside the gene matches. The CDR3 length is 13 residues. Germline V CDR1 and CDR2: LGHNA, YNFKEQ. The CDR3 nucleotides read TGTGCCAGCAGCCGAGCGGGAGTGGGAGAGCAGTACTTC. It is translated as CASSRAGVGEQYF.

The chain couples TRBV12-3 or TRBV12-4 to TRBJ2-3; TRBD2 agrees at 16 bases. V lost 6 bases and J lost 2; bases outside the gene matches: 5. The CDR3 contains 17 residues. The CDR3: CASSAGLAGGNTDTQYF. DNA for the CDR3: TGTGCCAGCAGCGCGGGACTAGCGGGGGGGAACACAGATACGCAGTATTTT.